This T cell receptor beta chain was observed in a study of cytomegalovirus exposure and HLA in healthy donors. Study findings and constraints: Testing in vitro showed a few CMV-associated chains specific for CMV antigens.

Primers: 60 Vbeta forward and 13 Jbeta reverse. Libraries were prepared by immunoSEQ multiplex PCR; TCRdb keeps only in-frame clonotypes and omits some of them. The sample lists 65,000 to 95,000 clones, around 79% seen once, with 5.5% to 7% in the top ten. Note on this clone: As yet, its antigen is unknown.

V lost 4 bases, J lost 1 base, and 5 bases stayed unmatched. This CDR3 contains 15 residues. CDR1 and CDR2 (germline): SNHLY, FYNNEI. The chain joins TRBV2 to TRBJ1-1; 8 bases are shared with TRBD1. The receptor was derived from a male donor in good health and CMV-seropositive. Sequenced: PBMCs. The chain's CDR3 is CASSVDRARNTEAFF. As DNA, the CDR3 is TGTGCCAGCAGTGTGGACAGGGCAAGGAACACTGAAGCTTTCTTT.